This TCR beta chain was recorded in a study of cytomegalovirus exposure and HLA in healthy donors. Study-level results: It was reportedly the case that the classifier diagnosed cytomegalovirus status with high specificity and sensitivity. For most subjects, TCR beta sequences were reported to predict HLA-A and HLA-B alleles with accuracy.

All donors participated as healthy donors of bone marrow. In the PCR, 60 Vbeta and 13 Jbeta primers were used. Clones were sequenced by immunoSEQ multiplex PCR, and TCRdb holds only the in-frame ones, with some missing. The sample yields about 190,000 clones, approximately 79% seen once. Points on this clone: Its cognate antigen is unknown.

Germline V gene lookup returns CDR1 SGHTA and CDR2 FQGTGA. This CDR3 spans 16 amino acids. Unmatched junction bases numbered 9, after V lost 0 bases and J lost 9 bases. Sequencing was done on a sample of PBMCs. This receptor was obtained from a woman aged 18-30 years in good health and CMV-seronegative. V is TRBV7-3 and J is TRBJ2-1, with 9 bases that match TRBD2. DNA for the CDR3: TGTGCCAGCAGCTTAACGTTGATAGCGGGGGACGGTGAGCAGTTCTTC. Residues: CASSLTLIAGDGEQFF.